This T cell receptor (beta chain) came from a study of T-cell reconstitution after alpha-beta-depleted transplantation in children. General study findings and limits: There were some patients whose high TCRbeta diversity at day 60 came from surviving recipient T cells and thymic progenitors. T-cell counts and diversity at one year post-transplant came mainly from newly produced T cells.

It was with unique molecular identifiers that the TCRbeta library was prepared. TCRdb re-derived calls from the PCR reads in MiXCR, one entry per CDR3 protein. The sample yields a few hundred thousand distinct CDR3 sequences, roughly 13% seen once. This clonotype came up a few times. No antigen is known for it. After removal of 3 bases from V and 3 bases from J, the junction contained 8 bases not matched to a gene. The germline gives CDR1 MDHEN, CDR2 SYDVKM. The CDR3 runs to 16 residues. This clonotype originated in a male patient younger than 18 who had a stem cell transplant for acute myeloid leukemia, so the T cells may come from the graft donor. The sample in question was PBMCs, mostly from graft donor cells, obtained 360 days after TCRalphabeta/CD19-depleted stem cell transplant. The gene calls are TRBV28 and TRBJ2-5; 9 positions agree with TRBD1. CDR3 bases: TGTGCCAGCAGTTTGCACACGACAGGGGGTAAAGAGACCCAGTACTTC. Its protein is CASSLHTTGGKETQYF.